This T cell receptor (beta chain) was recovered during a study of cytomegalovirus exposure and HLA in healthy donors. Study-level results: Listed as cytomegalovirus-associated were about 160 TCR beta chains.

The CDR3 has 11 residues. Germline loops: CDR1 SGHDT, CDR2 YYEEEE. The V end lost 2 bases, the J end lost 5 bases, and 4 bases lay between the germline ends. The PCR used 60 Vbeta and 13 Jbeta primers. Data came from immunoSEQ multiplex PCR; TCRdb stores just in-frame clones and leaves some out. Of approximately 290,000 clones listed, 80% are singletons. As regards this clone: What it recognizes is unknown.

The receptor's source is a girl aged 2 to 10 in good health and CMV-seronegative. The sequenced sample consisted of PBMCs. The rearrangement links TRBV5-6 to TRBJ1-2; D is undetermined. The CDR3 sequence is CASSFIYGYTF. Written as DNA, the CDR3 is TGTGCCAGCAGCTTTATTTATGGCTACACCTTC. The variable domain in full, with the rest retrieved from reference TRBV5-6 and TRBJ1-2, is DAGVTQSPTHLIKTRGQQVTLRCSPKSGHDTVSWYQQALGQGPQFIFQYYEEEERQRGNFPDRFSGHQFPNYSSELNVNALLLGDSALYLCASSFIYGYTFGSGTRLTVV.